A selection of T cell receptor beta chains follows, all from one sample in a study of blood T cell repertoires in COVID-19. This table comes from immunoSEQ multiplex PCR, and its TCRdb copy is limited to in-frame clones, with some not included. The sample includes more than 300,000 clones, over 75% of them seen just once. Specimen: peripheral blood. Every receptor here comes from a woman in her twenties or thirties with COVID-19, enrolled during active disease. The CDR3 runs from the conserved cysteine through the conserved F or W. The order of the fields is D gene, CDR3 length, clone size, J gene, V gene, CDR3 DNA, CDR3 protein. A D gene is named only where the DNA matches it firmly. Clone size is not always given. Where it is, it says once, few, many or a class for expanded clones.

TRBD1,14,.,TRBJ1-2,TRBV9,TGTCCGAGCCGGGTGAGGGACAGGTCTTATGGCTACACCTTC,CPSRVRDRSYGYTF
TRBD2,17,.,TRBJ2-7,TRBV4-2,TGTGCCAGCAGCCAGGGAGGACTAGCGGGTTTCTCCTACGAGCAGTACTTC,CASSQGGLAGFSYEQYF
TRBD1,14,many,TRBJ2-3,TRBV7-3,TGTGCCAGCAGCTTTGGACAGGCGGCAGATACGCAGTATTTT,CASSFGQAADTQYF
.,16,.,TRBJ2-6,TRBV7-6,TGTGCCAGCAGCGCAGCTGCAGGGGCTGGGGCCAACGTCCTGACTTTC,CASSAAAGAGANVLTF
TRBD2,16,.,TRBJ2-5,TRBV5-7,TGTGCCAGCAGACTTGATTCCGGGAGGGCATTTGAGACCCAGTACTTC,CASRLDSGRAFETQYF
.,14,.,TRBJ1-1,TRBV5-1,TGCGCCAGCAGCTCGTCGGGGAAACACCATGAAGCTTTCTTT,CASSSSGKHHEAFF
TRBD2,17,.,TRBJ2-3,TRBV7-2,TGTGCCAGCAGCTCCACTGTGACTAGCGGAGTCACAGATACGCAGTATTTT,CASSSTVTSGVTDTQYF
.,16,.,TRBJ2-2,TRBV4-2,TGTGCCAGCAGCCAAGATACCAGGGGGGACACCGGGGAGCTGTTTTTT,CASSQDTRGDTGELFF
TRBD1,16,.,TRBJ1-3,TRBV5-1,TGCGCCAGCAGCCCGCGAACCGGACAGGGAGGCAACACCATATATTTT,CASSPRTGQGGNTIYF
.,15,.,TRBJ1-6,TRBV6-2/TRBV6-3,TGTGCCAGCAGTTTATCGACAGGATTGGCCTCACCCCTCCACTTT,CASSLSTGLASPLHF
.,15,.,TRBJ1-1,TRBV19,TGTGCCAGTAGTACCGGACCTGGGAGAAACACTGAAGCTTTCTTT,CASSTGPGRNTEAFF
.,12,.,TRBJ2-7,TRBV30,TGTGCCTGGAGCCGGAGCTCCTACGAGCAGTACTTC,CAWSRSSYEQYF
TRBD2,15,few,TRBJ2-2,TRBV7-9,TGTGCCAGCAGCCCGCTAGCGGGTCGGACCGGGGAGCTGTTTTTT,CASSPLAGRTGELFF
TRBD1,15,.,TRBJ2-7,TRBV28,TGTGCCAGCAGTTCGGCGGGACAGGGGGCCCAGGAGCAGTACTTC,CASSSAGQGAQEQYF
.,17,.,TRBJ2-5,TRBV16,TGTGCCAGCAGCCAATTTACCTCCCAGGGCTTTGCGGAGACCCAGTACTTC,CASSQFTSQGFAETQYF